Listed below are T cell receptor beta chains from one sample, sequenced in a study of CD8+CD57+ T cells in acquired aplastic anemia. TCRdb re-called the reads with MiXCR, one entry per CDR3 protein. The sample lists roughly 100,000 distinct CDR3 sequences, approximately 73% occurring once. What was sequenced was sorted CD4+, CD8+, or CD8+CD57+ T cells (not recorded which) from PBMCs. The source of these receptors is a human donor with aplastic anemia. CDR3s include the opening cysteine and the closing phenylalanine or tryptophan. The D gene is left open where the match is weak. Some rows have no size entry. The others give once, few or many, or a class for an expanded clone.

TRBJ2-3	13	TRBV7-3	once	NA	TGTGCCAGCAGTTTACCCCCCATAGATACGCAGTATTTT	CASSLPPIDTQYF
TRBJ2-5	14	TRBV24-1	NA	NA	TGTGCCACCAGTGCCGGACAACGGCGGGAGACCCAGTACTTC	CATSAGQRRETQYF
TRBJ2-2	17	TRBV6-5	once	NA	TGTGCCAGCAGTTACTCCTGGACGTACCCGAACACCGGGGAGCTGTTTTTT	CASSYSWTYPNTGELFF
TRBJ2-7	16	TRBV9	NA	NA	TGTGCCAGCAGCGGTGGGGGGCTCGTTAGCTCCTACGAGCAGTACTTC	CASSGGGLVSSYEQYF
TRBJ1-1	14	TRBV20-1	few	TRBD1	TGCAGTGCAACGAAGGGACAGGCGAACACTGAAGCTTTCTTT	CSATKGQANTEAFF
TRBJ2-7	13	TRBV3-1	many	NA	TGTGCCAGCAGCCAAGACAGGGCCTACGAGCAGTACTTC	CASSQDRAYEQYF
TRBJ1-5	14	TRBV20-1	NA	NA	TGCAGTGCTACCCAGGGTAATAGCAATCAGCCCCAGCATTTT	CSATQGNSNQPQHF
TRBJ2-5	15	TRBV7-9	NA	TRBD1	TGTGCCAGCAGCCCACACGGGACAGGTCAAGAGACCCAGTACTTC	CASSPHGTGQETQYF
TRBJ1-5	13	TRBV20-1	NA	NA	TGCAGTGCTAGTCCCCGTACGGGCCTGCCCCAGCATTTT	CSASPRTGLPQHF
TRBJ1-1	13	TRBV2	NA	NA	TGTGCCAGCAGTCCTTCTGGGAGTGATGAAGCTTTCTTT	CASSPSGSDEAFF
TRBJ2-5	13	TRBV24-1	NA	NA	TGTGCCACCAGTGATGGGGCGGGAGAGACCCAGTACTTC	CATSDGAGETQYF
TRBJ2-1	15	TRBV7-3	NA	NA	TGTGCCAGCAGCTTAGGGACGGGAGGGGGCCTCGGGCAGTTCTTC	CASSLGTGGGLGQFF
TRBJ2-5	13	TRBV7-3	once	TRBD2	TGTGCCAGCGGAGCGGGAGCGGGGGAGACCCAGTACTTC	CASGAGAGETQYF
TRBJ1-5	14	TRBV10-3	NA	NA	TGTGCCATCAGCGGGGGAGGGGGCAATCAGCCCCAGCATTTT	CAISGGGGNQPQHF
TRBJ2-5	12	TRBV7-9	NA	NA	TGTGCCAGCACCTCCGTGGGAGAGACCCAGTACTTC	CASTSVGETQYF
TRBJ1-1	14	TRBV24-1	once	NA	TGTGCCACCAGTGTGGGGGATCATCAGTACGAAGCTTTCTTT	CATSVGDHQYEAFF
TRBJ1-1	15	TRBV7-2	NA	NA	TGTGCCAGCAGCTTCGTGACAGACCCGAACACTGTAGCTTTCTTT	CASSFVTDPNTVAFF
TRBJ2-7	14	TRBV6-2/TRBV6-3	NA	NA	TGTGCCAGCACCCCCTCCGGGAAGCCCTACGAGCAGTACTTC	CASTPSGKPYEQYF
TRBJ2-5	13	TRBV20-1	few	NA	TGCAGTGCTAGACAGGGTTTTGGGGAGACCCAGTACTTC	CSARQGFGETQYF
TRBJ2-7	14	TRBV2	few	NA	TGTGCCAGCAGTGTAATTCGGGACTCAACCGAGCAGTACTTC	CASSVIRDSTEQYF
TRBJ1-2	14	TRBV2	NA	NA	TGTGCCAGCAGTGAAGTATTCGGTGACTATGGCTACACCTTC	CASSEVFGDYGYTF
TRBJ1-3	13	TRBV10-2	NA	NA	TGCGCCAGCAGTGCCACGCCAGGCAACACCATATATTTT	CASSATPGNTIYF
TRBJ2-3	13	TRBV20-1	NA	NA	TGCAGTGCCTGGGGGGCCATCACAGATACGCAGTATTTT	CSAWGAITDTQYF
TRBJ1-1	15	TRBV25-1	NA	NA	TGTGCCAGCAGTGAATTTGCAGGGTACGACACTGAAGCTTTCTTT	CASSEFAGYDTEAFF
TRBJ2-2	15	TRBV14	once	NA	TGTGCCAGCAGCCAGACCGGAGCGGGCACCGGGGAGCTGTTTTTT	CASSQTGAGTGELFF
TRBJ2-7	14	TRBV5-1	once	TRBD2	TGCGCCAGCAGCCGTAGCGGGAGGGCACTCGAGCAGTACTTC	CASSRSGRALEQYF
TRBJ2-5	14	TRBV5-1	NA	NA	TGCGCCAGCAGCTTAAACAACCGAAAAGAGACCCAGTACTTC	CASSLNNRKETQYF
TRBJ1-1	13	TRBV7-2	NA	NA	TGTGCCAGCAGTATCGGGGAGAACACTGAAGCTTTCTTT	CASSIGENTEAFF
TRBJ1-5	14	TRBV7-9	many	NA	TGTGCCAGCAGCTTAGGACAGACTAATCAGCCCCAGCATTTT	CASSLGQTNQPQHF
TRBJ1-1	17	TRBV20-1	NA	NA	TGCAGTGCTAGGAAGCCGGGATCTATCCTCCAGGGCACTGAAGCTTTCTTT	CSARKPGSILQGTEAFF
TRBJ2-1	14	TRBV19	few	TRBD2	TGTGCCAGCGTATTTAGCGGGAGTGACAATGAGCAGTTCTTC	CASVFSGSDNEQFF
TRBJ2-3	15	TRBV29-1	NA	NA	TGCAGCGTTGAACAAGGCCTGAAAGGTACAGATACGCAGTATTTT	CSVEQGLKGTDTQYF
TRBJ2-3	14	TRBV2	NA	TRBD2	TGTGCCAGCAAACTCGGACTAGTAACAGATACGCAGTATTTT	CASKLGLVTDTQYF
TRBJ2-7	16	TRBV9	NA	TRBD2	TGTGCCAGCAGCGAGACCAGTAGGACTAGCGGGGGTGAGCAGTACTTC	CASSETSRTSGGEQYF
TRBJ1-5	13	TRBV2	NA	NA	TGTGCCAGCAGATGGGACAGCAATCAGCCCCAGCATTTT	CASRWDSNQPQHF